This TCR beta chain stems from a study of T cell clonotyping in hematopoietic cell transplantation. Some clones are missing from TCRdb's copy, which holds only in-frame ones; the method was immunoSEQ multiplex PCR. The sample lists 11,000 or so clones, around 49% occurring once. The CDR3 extends over 14 amino acids. Germline V CDR1 and CDR2: GTSNPN, SVGIG (reference sequence). Trimming took off 0 bases at V and 8 bases at J, with 11 bases between the two ends. Study-wide results and limits: Cells were unsorted, so CD4 and CD8 contributions were not separated. After transplant, recipient diversity fell while pathologically expanded clonotypes grew through day 180.

With respect to this clone: Its specificity is unknown.

Sequencing input: peripheral blood mononuclear cells. The chain couples TRBV30 to TRBJ1-6; weak D call: TRBD1 (5 bases). The sequence came from a man aged 50-59 years in good health. Some clones in this sample may be carry-over from other donors' samples. The CDR3 DNA is TGTGCCTGGAGTGTTTGGCAGGGAGATTCACCCCTCCACTTT. It yields the protein CAWSVWQGDSPLHF.